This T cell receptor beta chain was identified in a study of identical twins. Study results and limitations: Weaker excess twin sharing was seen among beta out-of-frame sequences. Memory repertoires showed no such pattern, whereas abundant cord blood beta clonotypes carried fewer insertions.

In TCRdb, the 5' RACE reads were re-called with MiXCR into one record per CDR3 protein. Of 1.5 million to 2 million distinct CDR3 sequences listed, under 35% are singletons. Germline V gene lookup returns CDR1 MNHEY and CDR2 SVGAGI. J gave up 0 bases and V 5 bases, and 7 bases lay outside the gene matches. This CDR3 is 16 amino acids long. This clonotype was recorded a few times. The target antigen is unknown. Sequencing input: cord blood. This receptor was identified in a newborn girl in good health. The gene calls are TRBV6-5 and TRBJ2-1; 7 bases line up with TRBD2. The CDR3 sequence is CASSHGGGSSYNEQFF. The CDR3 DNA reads TGTGCCAGCAGTCATGGCGGGGGAAGCTCCTACAATGAGCAGTTCTTC.